This TCR beta chain emerged from a study of cytomegalovirus exposure and HLA in healthy donors. Each donor was healthy, and each was a bone marrow donor. The PCR ran on 60 Vbeta and 13 Jbeta primers. Only in-frame clones appear in the TCRdb table, and some are missing; sequencing was by immunoSEQ multiplex PCR. The sample contains around 170,000 clones, about four fifths of which appear only once. Sequencing was carried out using PBMCs. The origin of this receptor is a man in his forties in good health and CMV-seronegative.

The CDR3 region has the DNA TGTGCCAGCAGAGGGACAGGGGGCGTTGGCTACACCTTC. This translates into CASRGTGGVGYTF. This chain joins TRBV28 and TRBJ1-2; TRBD1 aligns across 12 bases. Germline CDR1 reads MDHEN; CDR2 reads SYDVKM. The CDR3 has 13 amino acids. The junction had 3 bases not matched to a gene; V was cut back by 6 bases and J by 7 bases.